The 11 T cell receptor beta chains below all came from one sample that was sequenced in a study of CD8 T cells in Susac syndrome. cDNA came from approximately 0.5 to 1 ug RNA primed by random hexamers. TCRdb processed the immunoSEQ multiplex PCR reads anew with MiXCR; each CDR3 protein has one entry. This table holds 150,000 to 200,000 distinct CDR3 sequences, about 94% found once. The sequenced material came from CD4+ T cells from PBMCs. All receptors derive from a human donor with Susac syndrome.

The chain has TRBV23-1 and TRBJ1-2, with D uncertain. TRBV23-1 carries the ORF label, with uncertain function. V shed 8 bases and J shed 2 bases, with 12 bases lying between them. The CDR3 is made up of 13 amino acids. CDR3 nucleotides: TGCGCCAGCGAGACGGGAGGGAACTATGGCTACACCTTC. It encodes CASETGGNYGYTF.

CDR3 DNA: TGTGCCTGGAGTGTATTGGTTCGTCCCCAGTACTTC. Amino acid sequence: CAWSVLVRPQYF. The gene calls are TRBV30 and TRBJ2-5; D remains unclear. The germline V gene has CDR1 GTSNPN and CDR2 SVGIG (reference sequence). V lost 0 bases, J lost 9 bases, and 11 bases lay in between. The CDR3 spans 12 residues.

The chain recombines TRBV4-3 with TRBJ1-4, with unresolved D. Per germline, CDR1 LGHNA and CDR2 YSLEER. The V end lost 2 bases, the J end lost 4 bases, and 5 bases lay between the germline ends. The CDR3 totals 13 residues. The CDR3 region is CASSQLYNEKLFF. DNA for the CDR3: TGCGCCAGCAGCCAACTGTATAATGAAAAACTGTTTTTT.

As DNA, the CDR3 is TGTGCCAGCACCTCCCTAGGACACGGCTACGAGCAGTACTTC. Translated: CASTSLGHGYEQYF. The chain carries TRBV21-1 and TRBJ2-7; no DNA check was done on the table's D call, TRBD2. TRBV21-1 is a listed pseudogene. The CDR3 has 14 residues.

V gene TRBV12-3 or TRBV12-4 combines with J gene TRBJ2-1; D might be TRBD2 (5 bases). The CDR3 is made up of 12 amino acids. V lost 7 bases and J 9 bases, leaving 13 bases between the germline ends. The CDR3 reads CASIYGRGEQFF. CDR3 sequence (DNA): TGTGCCAGCATCTATGGCCGGGGTGAGCAGTTCTTC.

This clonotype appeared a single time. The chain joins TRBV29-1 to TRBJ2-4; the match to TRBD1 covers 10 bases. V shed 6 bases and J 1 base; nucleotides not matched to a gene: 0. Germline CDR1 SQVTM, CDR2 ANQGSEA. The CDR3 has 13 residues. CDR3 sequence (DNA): TGCAGCGTGGGACAGGGGGCCAAAAACATTCAGTACTTC. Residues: CSVGQGAKNIQYF.

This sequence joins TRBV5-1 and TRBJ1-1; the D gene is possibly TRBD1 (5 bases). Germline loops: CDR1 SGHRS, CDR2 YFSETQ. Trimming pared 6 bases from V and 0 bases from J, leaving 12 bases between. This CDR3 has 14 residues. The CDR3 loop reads CASNLGGLNTEAFF. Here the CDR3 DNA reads TGCGCCAGCAACCTGGGGGGATTGAACACTGAAGCTTTCTTT.

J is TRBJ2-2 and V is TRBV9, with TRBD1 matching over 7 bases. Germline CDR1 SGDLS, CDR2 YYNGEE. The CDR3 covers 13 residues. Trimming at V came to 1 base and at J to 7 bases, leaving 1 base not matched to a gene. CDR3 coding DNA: TGTGCCAGCAGCGTACAGGGGGTCGGGGAGCTGTTTTTT. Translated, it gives CASSVQGVGELFF.

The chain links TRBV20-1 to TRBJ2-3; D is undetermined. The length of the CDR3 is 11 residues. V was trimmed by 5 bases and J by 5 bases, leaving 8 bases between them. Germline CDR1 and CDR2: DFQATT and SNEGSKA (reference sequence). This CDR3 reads CSAQKGDTQYF. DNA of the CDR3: TGCAGTGCTCAAAAGGGAGATACGCAGTATTTT.

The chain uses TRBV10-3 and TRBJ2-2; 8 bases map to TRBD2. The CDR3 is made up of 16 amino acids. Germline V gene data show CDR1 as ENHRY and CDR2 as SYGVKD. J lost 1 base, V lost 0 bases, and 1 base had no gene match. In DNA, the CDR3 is TGTGCCATCAGTGAGTCTACTAGCGGGAACACCGGGGAGCTGTTTTTT. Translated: CAISESTSGNTGELFF.

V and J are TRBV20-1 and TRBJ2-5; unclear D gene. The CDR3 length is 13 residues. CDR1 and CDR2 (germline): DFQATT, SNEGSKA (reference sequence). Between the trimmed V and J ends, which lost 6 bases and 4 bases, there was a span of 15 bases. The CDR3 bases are TGCAGTGCCCAGCGTTACTACACAGAGACCCAGTACTTC. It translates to CSAQRYYTETQYF.